This record looks at one T cell receptor (beta chain) sequence and its context. Other DNA variants within this sample encode the same CDR3. Methods used by the authors: In the immunoSEQ data, sequences were junction-only and lacked quality scores, so filtering differed. Profiling relied on immunoSEQ multiplex PCR, and the TCRdb table lists in-frame clones only, not all of them. V and J calls and clone size follow that table, whereas D and trimming were derived from the DNA. The repertoire holds some 980,000 clones, with approximately 76% as singletons. These data belong to a study of shared clonotypes between healthy human individuals. Looked up from germline, CDR1 is MDHEN and CDR2 is SYDVKM. Deletions cut 1 base from V and 2 bases from J, with 5 bases between. This CDR3 comprises 13 residues.

Sequencing was carried out using memory CD4+ T cells sorted from blood. Stated subset: CD45RA-negative fraction. The receptor comes from a young man in good health. The chain has TRBV28 and TRBJ1-2, with D uncertain. CDR3 amino acids: CASSLSGNYGYTF. The CDR3 nucleotides are TGTGCCAGCAGTTTATCAGGAAACTATGGCTACACCTTC.